This T cell receptor (beta chain) originates from a study of control samples from healthy donors and cancer patients. This CDR3 has 14 amino acids. V dropped 4 bases and J dropped 0 bases, with 12 bases sitting between them. Germline loops: CDR1 SQVTM, CDR2 ANQGSEA. Sequenced by immunoSEQ multiplex PCR; TCRdb stores in-frame clones only, minus some. The profile shows approximately 150,000 clones, 94% of them singletons. This clone was seen a single time. Sequences were obtained from blood. The chain combines TRBV29-1 with TRBJ1-1; no clear D. This TCR derives from a woman between 18 and 30 years old in good health. In nucleotides, the CDR3 is TGCAGCGTTGTACTTGTGACTATGAACACTGAAGCTTTCTTT. This codes for CSVVLVTMNTEAFF.